Each of the 11 T cell receptor beta chains below was sequenced from the same sample in a study of T cell responses to AZD1222 COVID-19 vaccine. Only in-frame clones appear in the TCRdb table, and some are missing; sequencing was by immunoSEQ multiplex PCR. The repertoire holds fewer than 150,000 clones, with 86% as singletons. The sequencing used peripheral blood, collected 28 days after the second AZD1222 dose. The receptors stem from an adult who received the AZD1222 COVID-19 vaccine.

This clone turned up a few times. The J gene is TRBJ2-7, the V gene TRBV21-1; the table's D call TRBD2 went unverified against the DNA. TRBV21-1 is a known pseudogene. This CDR3 has 15 amino acids. The CDR3 nucleotides read TGTGCCAGCAGCAATTTAGCGGGAGGGCTCTACGAGCAGTACTTC. This encodes CASSNLAGGLYEQYF.

J is TRBJ2-7 and V is TRBV5-1; D is unclear. This CDR3 has 11 amino acids. Germline CDR1 SGHRS, CDR2 YFSETQ. The germline V and J ends were trimmed by 2 bases and 6 bases, with 6 bases remaining between them. The CDR3 bases are TGCGCCAGCAGCTTAGGCATCGAGCAGTACTTC. It codes for CASSLGIEQYF.

This clone was seen only a few times. J is TRBJ2-7 and V is TRBV7-2, with D maybe TRBD2 (7 bases). Germline V gene data show CDR1 as SGHTA and CDR2 as FQGNSA. The germline V and J ends were trimmed by 4 bases and 6 bases, with 22 bases remaining between them. The CDR3 contains 16 residues. For the CDR3, the DNA is TGTGCCAGCAGCTCAACCCGGGGGAGGGGGATATTCGAGCAGTACTTC. It encodes CASSSTRGRGIFEQYF.

This chain connects TRBV4-2 to TRBJ1-3; possibly TRBD1 for D (5 bases). Germline V gene data show CDR1 as LGHNA and CDR2 as YNFKEQ. V shed 0 bases and J shed 0 bases, with 9 bases lying between them. This CDR3 region has 16 residues. The CDR3 loop reads CASSQERQYSGNTIYF. Here the CDR3 DNA reads TGTGCCAGCAGCCAAGAAAGACAGTACTCTGGAAACACCATATATTTT.

The V gene is TRBV5-6, the J gene TRBJ2-4; tentatively, D is TRBD2 (5 bases). Trimming shortened V by 1 base and J by 0 bases, and 8 bases separated the two germline ends. CDR1 SGHDT and CDR2 YYEEEE come from the germline V gene. The CDR3 runs to 15 residues. The CDR3: CASSLRGLAKNIQYF. The CDR3 region has the DNA TGTGCCAGCAGCTTGCGGGGTTTAGCCAAAAACATTCAGTACTTC.

This clone appeared a few times. The chain employs TRBV13 and TRBJ2-1; no definite D call. V was clipped by 3 bases and J by 3 bases, with 12 bases between them. CDR1 PRHDT and CDR2 FYEKMQ come from the germline V gene (reference sequence). The CDR3 has 15 amino acids. CDR3 region: CASSFGTPGYNEQFF. As DNA, the CDR3 is TGTGCCAGCAGCTTCGGCACGCCAGGCTACAATGAGCAGTTCTTC.

The chain links TRBV6-5 to TRBJ1-5; 8 bases agree with TRBD1. CDR1 MNHEY and CDR2 SVGAGI come from the germline V gene. The CDR3 runs to 13 residues. V lost 4 bases to trimming and J lost 6 bases; unmatched junction nucleotides: 2. As DNA, the CDR3 is TGTGCCAGCAGTTCACAGGGGGGTCAGCCCCAGCATTTT. As protein: CASSSQGGQPQHF.

The gene calls are TRBV18 and TRBJ1-1; 9 nucleotides line up with TRBD1. V dropped 1 base and J dropped 4; count of bases not matched to a gene: 1. The CDR3 length is 14 residues. Germline V gives CDR1 KGHSH, CDR2 LQKENI. CDR3 nucleotide sequence: TGTGCCAGCTCACCACTGACAGGGGGCACTGAAGCTTTCTTT. It is translated as CASSPLTGGTEAFF. Full variable domain (missing parts from reference TRBV18 and TRBJ1-1): NAGVMQNPRHLVRRRGQEARLRCSPMKGHSHVYWYRQLPEEGLKFMVYLQKENIIDESGMPKERFSAEFPKEGPSILRIQQVVRGDSAAYFCASSPLTGGTEAFFGQGTRLTVV.

This clone came up once. This chain connects TRBV6-5 to TRBJ1-5; tentatively, D is TRBD1 (5 bases). CDR1 and CDR2 from the germline V gene are MNHEY and SVGAGI. The germline V and J ends were trimmed by 6 bases and 0 bases, with 12 bases remaining between them. The CDR3 runs to 15 residues. CDR3 in amino acids: CASRGGDNSNQPQHF. The CDR3 nucleotides are TGTGCCAGCAGGGGGGGGGATAATAGCAATCAGCCCCAGCATTTT.

V gene TRBV9 combines with J gene TRBJ1-3; D is undetermined. This CDR3 has 14 amino acids. V was shortened by 0 bases and J by 3 bases, with 7 bases between the two germline ends. CDR1 is SGDLS, CDR2 YYNGEE, per germline. DNA for the CDR3: TGTGCCAGCAGCGTAGATCTTTTTGGAAACACCATATATTTT. Protein product: CASSVDLFGNTIYF.

The gene calls are TRBV6-5 and TRBJ2-1; maybe TRBD2 (6 bases). V lost 0 bases, J lost 8 bases, and 14 bases lay in between. The CDR3 contains 15 residues. Germline loops: CDR1 MNHEY, CDR2 SVGAGI. CDR3 sequence: CASSYSRREPHEQFF. The CDR3, as DNA: TGTGCCAGCAGTTACTCGAGACGGGAGCCCCATGAGCAGTTCTTC.